Here is one T cell receptor (beta chain) with its context. The antigen is not known. This entry belongs to a study of CD4 T cells in relation to SARS-CoV-2 and coronaviruses. Overall study context: ViraFEST: approximately 10-day antigen culture of PBMCs, then TCR beta CDR3 sequencing. Median patient age was approximately 38 years, spanning 21 to 72 years.

Assay used: immunoSEQ multiplex PCR; TCRdb lists only in-frame clones, some missing. The data contain 43,000 or so clones, 82% of them singletons. Cryopreserved PBMCs were CD4-enriched, then split into naive and memory cells. Germline CDR1 LGHDT, CDR2 YNNKEL (reference sequence). V shed 1 base and J 3 bases; nucleotides not matched to a gene: 2. CDR3 length equals 15 residues. The chain carries TRBV3-1 (or the pseudogene TRBV3-2) and TRBJ2-3; TRBD1 agrees at 9 bases. This TCR was recovered from an adult with COVID-19. Sequencing input: naive CD4+ T cells from PBMCs, cultured in vitro. Subset of the sample: naive CD4+ T cells isolated by negative enrichment. This CDR3 reads CASSQGTGATDTQYF. The CDR3 DNA is TGTGCCAGCAGCCAAGGGACAGGGGCAACAGATACGCAGTATTTT.